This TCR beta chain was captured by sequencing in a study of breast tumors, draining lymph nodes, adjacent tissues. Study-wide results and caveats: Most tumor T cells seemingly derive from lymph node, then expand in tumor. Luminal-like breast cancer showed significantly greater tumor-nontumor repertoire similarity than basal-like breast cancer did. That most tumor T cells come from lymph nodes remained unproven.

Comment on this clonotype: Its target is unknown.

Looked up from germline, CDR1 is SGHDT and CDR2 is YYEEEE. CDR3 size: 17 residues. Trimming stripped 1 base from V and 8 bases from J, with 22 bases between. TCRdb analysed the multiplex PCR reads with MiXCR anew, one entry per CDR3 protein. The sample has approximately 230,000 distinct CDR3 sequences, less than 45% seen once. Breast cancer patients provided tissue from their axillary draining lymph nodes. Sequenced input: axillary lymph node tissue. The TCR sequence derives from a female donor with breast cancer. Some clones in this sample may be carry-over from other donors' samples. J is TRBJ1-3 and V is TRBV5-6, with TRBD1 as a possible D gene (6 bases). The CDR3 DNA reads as TGTGCCAGCAGCTTGACAGGGAAGGGTGACTATGGCTACACCATATATTTT. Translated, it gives CASSLTGKGDYGYTIYF.